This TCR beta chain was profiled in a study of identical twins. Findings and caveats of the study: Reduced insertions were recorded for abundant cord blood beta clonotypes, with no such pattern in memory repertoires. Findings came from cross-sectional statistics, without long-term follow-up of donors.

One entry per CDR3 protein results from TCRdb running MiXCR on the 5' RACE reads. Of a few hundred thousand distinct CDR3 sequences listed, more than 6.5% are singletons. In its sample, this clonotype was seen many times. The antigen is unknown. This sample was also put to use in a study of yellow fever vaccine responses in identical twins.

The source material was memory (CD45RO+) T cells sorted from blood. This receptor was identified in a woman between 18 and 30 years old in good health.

CDR3 nucleotides: TGCAGTGCCCCCGGGGGCAGTAACTATGGCTACACCTTC. Translated: CSAPGGSNYGYTF. V usage is TRBV20-1 and J usage is TRBJ1-2, with a possible D match to TRBD1 (6 bases). Per the germline V gene, CDR1 is DFQATT and CDR2 is SNEGSKA (reference sequence). The CDR3 is made up of 13 amino acids. V shed 6 bases and J shed 1 base, with 12 bases lying between them.